This TCR beta chain is from a study of blood T cells in healthy people across ages. Study-wide points: Roughly linear age-related decline in beta diversity appeared, significant by age approximately 41. Greater diversity and more naive CD4+ cells were seen in long-lived donors than in aged donors.

Each donor had ten milliliters of peripheral blood drawn. There are 13 residues in the CDR3. Looked up from germline, CDR1 is SGHTA and CDR2 is FQGNSA. Trimming shortened V by 6 bases and J by 7 bases, and 13 bases separated the two germline ends. The use of a sample-barcoded 5' primer and a J-beta primer mix characterized a second PCR of roughly 6 to 11 cycles. Every cDNA was tagged by a template-switch adaptor with 12 random nucleotides. TCRdb fed the 5' RACE reads into MiXCR, producing one record per CDR3 protein. This table holds fewer than 2 million distinct CDR3 sequences, about two fifths found once. Worth noting for this clonotype: The antigen is unknown.

The TCR comes from a human donor in good health. This chain connects TRBV7-2 to TRBJ2-1; tentatively, D is TRBD1 (6 bases). The sequenced sample consisted of blood. The CDR3 loop reads CASRFSGANEQFF. CDR3 bases: TGTGCCAGCAGGTTTTCAGGGGCAAATGAGCAGTTCTTC.